Below are 18 T cell receptor beta chains sequenced from a single sample in a study of regulatory T cells in long-lasting Graves disease. Time point indicated: persistent/refractory GD, antithyroid drugs over 5 years with positive TRAb. Extracted RNA from PBMCs served as the source of the TCR library. Investigators prepared the TCR beta libraries by applying iRepertoire HTBI primers and Arm-PCR of CDR3 regions. Each CDR3 protein gets one entry after TCRdb re-called the multiplex PCR reads with MiXCR. The table records a few hundred thousand distinct CDR3 sequences, less than 30% of them present only once. Source: peripheral blood mononuclear cells (PBMCs), taken when the disease was refractory, from a patient treated with antithyroid drugs. The receptors come from a woman in her 40s with Graves disease.

This clonotype has at least ten counts. The chain joins TRBV7-2 to TRBJ2-2, with 13 bases identical to TRBD2. The length of the CDR3 is 19 residues. V lost 2 bases, J lost 1 base, and 7 bases stayed unmatched. Germline V gives CDR1 SGHTA, CDR2 FQGNSA. The CDR3 DNA is TGTGCCAGCAGCTTAATCTTCCGACTAGCGGGAGGGAACACCGGGGAGCTGTTTTTT. It encodes CASSLIFRLAGGNTGELFF.

The rearrangement links TRBV29-1 to TRBJ2-7; 7 nucleotides line up with TRBD2. Trimming took 5 bases from V and 7 from J; bases not matched to a gene: 14. This CDR3 contains 14 residues. The germline CDR1 and CDR2 sequences are SQVTM and ANQGSEA. The CDR3 DNA follows: TGCAGCGTTCCCTCCAGCGGGGTTTCGGGTGAGCAGTACTTC. This encodes CSVPSSGVSGEQYF.

The chain is built from TRBV7-2 and TRBJ2-3; TRBD2 matches at 8 bases. CDR1 and CDR2 (germline): SGHTA, FQGNSA. CDR3 length equals 16 residues. V shed 5 bases, J shed 2 bases, and the junction held 9 bases outside the gene matches. The CDR3 sequence: CASSPRVLAATDTQYF. For the CDR3, the DNA is TGTGCCAGCAGCCCCAGGGTACTAGCGGCCACAGATACGCAGTATTTT.

This clonotype was seen only a few times. At one of its ends the junction is not consistent with the germline gene, which may arise from a read error. The J gene is TRBJ2-7, the V gene TRBV7-7; D is possibly TRBD1 (8 bases). The CDR3 runs 14 residues. Per the germline V gene, CDR1 is SSHAT and CDR2 is FNYEAQ (reference sequence). The CDR3 DNA reads TGTGCTAGCAGCCCGGGGGAGGGGACAGGCGAGCAGTACTTC. It yields the protein CASSPGEGTGEQYF.

This sequence joins TRBV7-2 and TRBJ2-2; D is undetermined. Germline V gene lookup returns CDR1 SGHTA and CDR2 FQGNSA. Between the trimmed V and J ends, which lost 0 bases and 4 bases, there was a span of 6 bases. The CDR3 covers 14 residues. For the CDR3, the DNA is TGTGCCAGCAGCTTAGCGGGGATCACCGGGGAGCTGTTTTTT. It specifies CASSLAGITGELFF.

V usage is TRBV6-1 and J usage is TRBJ2-2, with D maybe TRBD2 (5 bases). Germline V CDR1 and CDR2: MNHNS, SASEGT. The ends were cut back, 6 bases at V and 7 bases at J, with 12 bases in the middle. This CDR3 contains 13 residues. CDR3 sequence: CASSRERVGELFF. CDR3 nucleotides: TGTGCCAGCAGCCGGGAACGGGTCGGGGAGCTGTTTTTT.

This clonotype appeared many times. The chain combines TRBV11-2 with TRBJ2-5; no reliable D call. The CDR3 contains 12 residues. From germline, CDR1 is SGHAT and CDR2 FQNNGV. Trimming removed 4 bases at V and 7 bases at J, with 10 bases between. CDR3 sequence (DNA): TGTGCCAGCAGCTCAACAGAGTTGACCCAGTACTTC. It codes for CASSSTELTQYF. The full variable domain, rest sourced from reference TRBV11-2 and TRBJ2-5, is EAGVAQSPRYKIIEKRQSVAFWCNPISGHATLYWYQQILGQGPKLLIQFQNNGVVDDSQLPKDRFSAERLKGVDSTLKIQPAKLEDSAVYLCASSSTELTQYFGPGTRLLVL.

Many counts were recorded for this clonotype. The chain is built from TRBV2 and TRBJ2-2; tentative D call: TRBD2 (5 bases). V lost 0 bases and J 6 bases, leaving 8 bases between the germline ends. From germline, CDR1 is SNHLY and CDR2 FYNNEI. This CDR3 is built from 14 residues. CDR3 region: CASSEARLPGELFF. In DNA form, the CDR3 reads TGTGCCAGCAGTGAAGCCCGACTACCCGGGGAGCTGTTTTTT.

This clonotype has only one observation. This may arise from a read error, as a much more abundant clone is one base away. Because the CDR3 is missing its conserved closing phenylalanine or tryptophan, this is likely a read error. The V gene is TRBV6-9, the J gene TRBJ1-2; no clear D. CDR1 is MNHGY and CDR2 is SVAAGI in the germline V gene. The CDR3 contains 13 residues. V lost 3 bases and J 3 bases, leaving 8 bases between the germline ends. DNA of the CDR3: TGTGCCAGCAGTTACTCCCCCGACTATGGCTACACCTGC. It codes for CASSYSPDYGYTC.

This clonotype was observed at least ten times. This sequence joins TRBV12-3 or TRBV12-4 and TRBJ1-1; possibly TRBD1 for D (5 bases). The V and J ends lost 10 bases and 0 bases respectively, with 9 bases between them. CDR3 length equals 12 residues. As DNA, the CDR3 is TGTGCCACCGGGGGTATGAACACTGAAGCTTTCTTT. Its translation: CATGGMNTEAFF.

The V gene is TRBV7-3, the J gene TRBJ2-5; the D is unclear. This CDR3 has 15 residues. CDR1 is SGHTA, CDR2 FQGTGA, per germline. Trimming removed 1 base from V and 3 bases from J, with 12 bases in between. The CDR3: CASSLIGGPEETQYF. DNA for the CDR3: TGTGCCAGCAGCTTAATCGGCGGACCCGAAGAGACCCAGTACTTC. The variable domain in full, with the rest retrieved from reference TRBV7-3 and TRBJ2-5, is GAGVSQTPSNKVTEKGKYVELRCDPISGHTALYWYRQSLGQGPEFLIYFQGTGAADDSGLPNDRFFAVRPEGSVSTLKIQRTERGDSAVYLCASSLIGGPEETQYFGPGTRLLVL.

This clonotype has at least ten counts. DNA of the CDR3: TGTGCCAGCAGCTTGAGGCGGGAACTAGCGCGCCAAGAGACCCAGTACTTC. Translating it yields CASSLRRELARQETQYF. J is TRBJ2-5 and V is TRBV7-2; the match to TRBD2 covers 7 bases. Trimming removed 3 bases from V and 1 base from J; junction bases left unmatched: 11. Germline V gene data show CDR1 as SGHTA and CDR2 as FQGNSA. The CDR3 covers 17 residues.

This clonotype was counted ten times or more. CDR3 sequence reads: CASGGGRQPQHF. The CDR3 DNA reads as TGTGCCAGCGGTGGGGGGCGGCAGCCCCAGCATTTT. The rearrangement uses TRBV2 and TRBJ1-5, with D perhaps TRBD1 (6 bases). V was trimmed by 8 bases and J by 7 bases, leaving 12 bases between them. From germline, CDR1 is SNHLY and CDR2 FYNNEI. CDR3 length: 12 amino acids. The entire variable domain, with the rest obtained from reference TRBV2 and TRBJ1-5, is as follows: EPEVTQTPSHQVTQMGQEVILRCVPISNHLYFYWYRQILGQKVEFLVSFYNNEISEKSEIFDDQFSVERPDGSNFTLKIRSTKLEDSAMYFCASGGGRQPQHFGDGTRLSIL.

In this sample, this clonotype turned up many times. J is TRBJ2-5 and V is TRBV28; 13 nucleotides agree with TRBD2. CDR1 is MDHEN, CDR2 SYDVKM, per germline. The trim removed 5 bases at V and 3 bases at J, leaving 9 bases unmatched. The CDR3 has 17 amino acids. CDR3 bases: TGTGCCAGCAGTAGCAGGCTACTAGCGGGAGGGAAAGAGACCCAGTACTTC. Protein: CASSSRLLAGGKETQYF. The full variable domain, its missing parts supplied by reference TRBV28 and TRBJ2-5, is DVKVTQSSRYLVKRTGEKVFLECVQDMDHENMFWYRQDPGLGLRLIYFSYDVKMKEKGDIPEGYSVSREKKERFSLILESASTNQTSMYLCASSSRLLAGGKETQYFGPGTRLLVL.

V and J are TRBV28 and TRBJ1-1; 9 nucleotides match TRBD1. After removal of 1 base from V and 11 bases from J, the junction contained 8 bases not matched to a gene. The CDR3 sequence is 14 residues long. The germline V gene has CDR1 MDHEN and CDR2 SYDVKM. The CDR3 DNA follows: TGTGCCAGCAGTTTATTTGACAGGGGGATGGCCGCTTTCTTT. Its translation: CASSLFDRGMAAFF.

The chain carries TRBV10-1 and TRBJ2-2, with D perhaps TRBD2 (7 bases). The V end was cut by 0 bases, the J end by 6 bases, with 29 bases between. This CDR3 is built from 21 residues. The V gene's germline CDR1 is WNHNN and CDR2 SYGVQD (reference sequence). The CDR3 nucleotides are TGCGCCAGCAGTGAGTCCGGGACATCCCTTTTGCGGGAGAATCTCCCCGGGGAGCTGTTTTTT. Protein: CASSESGTSLLRENLPGELFF.

The rearrangement joins TRBV27 to TRBJ2-1; D might be TRBD2 (5 bases). The CDR3 is made up of 14 amino acids. Trimming pared 4 bases from V and 8 bases from J, leaving 15 bases between. Germline V gene lookup returns CDR1 MNHEY and CDR2 SMNVEV (reference sequence). This CDR3 is CASSSREISDEQFF. The CDR3 DNA reads TGTGCCAGCAGTTCACGGGAAATTAGCGATGAGCAGTTCTTC.

A note on this clonotype: It may be a read error: a sequence one base away is much more abundant. V usage is TRBV6-2 or TRBV6-3 and J usage is TRBJ1-5, with D unclear. Germline CDR1 MNHEY, CDR2 SVGEGT. The length of the CDR3 is 13 residues. V shed 6 bases and J shed 2 bases, with 8 bases lying between them. This CDR3 reads CASRVDGNQPQHF. CDR3 sequence (DNA): TGTGCCAGCAGGGTTGATGGCAATCAGCCCCAGCATTTT.